These 4 T cell receptor beta chains were all obtained from the same sample, sequenced in a study of blood T cell repertoires in COVID-19. Only in-frame clones appear in the TCRdb table, and some are missing; sequencing was by immunoSEQ multiplex PCR. The sample consists of about 190,000 clones, approximately 84% of them appearing once. The sequenced sample was peripheral blood. The source is an elderly woman with acute or convalescent COVID-19.

This sequence joins TRBV7-2 and TRBJ2-1, with a tentative D call TRBD1 (5 bases). This CDR3 comprises 14 residues. V shed 1 base and J shed 6 bases, with 10 bases lying between them. Per germline, CDR1 SGHTA and CDR2 FQGNSA. The CDR3 here is CASSLGPGFNEQFF. In DNA, the CDR3 is TGTGCCAGCAGCTTAGGCCCAGGGTTCAATGAGCAGTTCTTC.

This chain uses TRBV5-1 with TRBJ1-6; 11 bases fit TRBD1. The CDR3 is 16 amino acids. Per the germline V gene, CDR1 is SGHRS and CDR2 is YFSETQ. V lost 4 bases and J lost 4; bases outside the gene matches: 4. As DNA, the CDR3 is TGCGCCAGCAGCCCGGGACAGGGGGTTTATAATTCACCCCTCCACTTT. Encoded protein: CASSPGQGVYNSPLHF.

This clone was detected once. The chain combines TRBV18 with TRBJ1-1; 9 bases align to TRBD1. The CDR3 contains 15 residues. CDR1 is KGHSH, CDR2 LQKENI, per germline. Trimming cost V 2 bases and J 4 bases; bases outside gene matches: 5. The CDR3, as DNA: TGTGCCAGCTCACCATCCAGGACAGGGGTCACTGAAGCTTTCTTT. Amino acids: CASSPSRTGVTEAFF. The full variable domain, with the rest looked up from reference TRBV18 and TRBJ1-1, is NAGVMQNPRHLVRRRGQEARLRCSPMKGHSHVYWYRQLPEEGLKFMVYLQKENIIDESGMPKERFSAEFPKEGPSILRIQQVVRGDSAAYFCASSPSRTGVTEAFFGQGTRLTVV.

V usage is TRBV30 and J usage is TRBJ2-3; no clear D gene. Trimming took 3 bases from V and 4 from J, leaving 8 bases between them. The CDR3 has 12 amino acids. The V gene's germline CDR1 is GTSNPN and CDR2 SVGIG (reference sequence). In DNA form, the CDR3 reads TGTGCCTGGAGCGGAGTACCAGATACGCAGTATTTT. Translated: CAWSGVPDTQYF.